Given below is one T cell receptor (beta chain) in context. Its antigen is undetermined. Other DNA sequences in the sample encode the same CDR3. The CDR3 loop spans 14 amino acids. Germline values: CDR1 MNHEY, CDR2 SMNVEV (reference sequence). The V and J ends lost 0 bases and 4 bases respectively, with 7 bases between them. CD45RO-negative, CCR7-selected cells formed the naive CD8 fraction, which excluded terminally differentiated effector memory CD45RA+ cells. These data are taken from a study of shared clonotypes between healthy human individuals. Regarding the study as a whole: Naive subsets, compared against memory subsets, generally had larger estimated richness values.

DNA at about 210 ng, 25,000 to 35,000 T cell genomes, went into sorted-subset replicate PCRs. Generated by immunoSEQ multiplex PCR, the TCRdb table keeps only in-frame clones and is missing some. This table holds about 2 million clones, about 95% found once. The sequenced sample was naive CD8+ T cells sorted from blood. The chain is built from TRBV27 and TRBJ1-3; D gene uncertain. This TCR was sampled from a man aged 18 to 30 in good health. The DNA for the CDR3 is TGTGCCAGCAGTTTATCAGGGTCCGGAAACACCATATATTTT. It codes for CASSLSGSGNTIYF.